The 10 T cell receptor beta chains below all came from one sample that was sequenced in a study of regulatory T cells in long-lasting Graves disease (TCRdb year 2021). What the time point label conveys for this sample: newly diagnosed GD, antithyroid drugs for less than 3 months. For both TCR sequencing and RNA sequencing, RNA was extracted from PBMCs in TRIzol. Library creation used multiplex PCR. Sequencing was performed on an Illumina HiSeq 4000. CDR3 regions were amplified by Arm-PCR with iRepertoire HTBI primers to construct TCR beta libraries. Using fastp trimming at Q25 and MiXCR clonotype assembly, TCRdb reanalyzed the public sequencing data and kept in-frame beta chains. Every CDR3 protein is listed once, alongside the most common genes and DNA of its rows. The sample data list 350,000 to 550,000 distinct CDR3 sequences, and around 14% of these were observed just once. Approximately 15% of the sample rests with the top ten.

This sample was shared with a second study, whose subject was T cells in Graves' hyperthyroidism and ophthalmopathy.

The specimen comprised peripheral blood mononuclear cells (PBMCs), sampled at new diagnosis, from a patient treated with antithyroid drugs. All receptors derive from a woman in her 30s with Graves disease. Donor details come from another sample of the same person, matched by shared clones.

This clonotype was seen ten or more times. The rearrangement uses TRBV20-1 and TRBJ1-4; 9 bases match TRBD1. This CDR3 comprises 15 residues. Trimming removed 0 bases from V and 5 bases from J; junction bases left unmatched: 4. CDR1 is DFQATT and CDR2 is SNEGSKA in the germline V gene (reference sequence). The CDR3 here is CSARDRGTGNEKLFF. CDR3 coding DNA: TGCAGTGCTAGAGATAGGGGGACAGGGAATGAAAAACTGTTTTTT.

In its sample, this clonotype was seen many times. The chain carries TRBV11-2 and TRBJ2-1; D remains ambiguous. Germline-derived CDR1 and CDR2 are SGHAT and FQNNGV. CDR3 length: 14 residues. Trimming pared 3 bases from V and 0 bases from J, leaving 6 bases between. The CDR3 region is CASSLGRSYNEQFF. The DNA of the CDR3 is TGTGCCAGCAGCTTGGGCCGCTCCTACAATGAGCAGTTCTTC. Looking up the rest from reference TRBV11-2 and TRBJ2-1 gives the full variable domain: EAGVAQSPRYKIIEKRQSVAFWCNPISGHATLYWYQQILGQGPKLLIQFQNNGVVDDSQLPKDRFSAERLKGVDSTLKIQPAKLEDSAVYLCASSLGRSYNEQFFGPGTRLTVL.

This clonotype was found many times. The chain combines TRBV2 with TRBJ2-3; 9 positions match TRBD2. The germline V gene has CDR1 SNHLY and CDR2 FYNNEI. The J segment lost 5 bases and the V segment lost 7 bases, leaving 10 bases of the junction unmatched. There are 15 residues in the CDR3. The CDR3 spells CASIKGLAQGDTQYF. DNA for the CDR3: TGTGCCAGCATTAAGGGACTAGCACAAGGAGATACGCAGTATTTT.

This clonotype was counted a few times. V is TRBV12-3 or TRBV12-4 and J is TRBJ2-4; possibly TRBD2 for D (5 bases). The CDR3 has 14 amino acids. V was shortened by 6 bases and J by 1 base, with 10 bases between the two germline ends. CDR3 in amino acids: CASRASLAKNIQYF. Written as DNA, the CDR3 is TGTGCCAGCAGGGCTAGCCTGGCCAAAAACATTCAGTACTTC.

This clonotype appeared many times. The chain combines TRBV30 with TRBJ1-1, with D possibly matching TRBD1 (5 bases). V was clipped by 8 bases and J by 10 bases, with 14 bases between them. The CDR3 totals 10 residues. Per germline, CDR1 GTSNPN and CDR2 SVGIG (reference sequence). The CDR3 here is CAQRRVSAFF. CDR3 bases: TGTGCCCAGCGCAGGGTTTCAGCTTTCTTT.

This clonotype was picked up many times. J is TRBJ1-5 and V is TRBV6-1, with D tentatively TRBD1 (6 bases). Germline loops: CDR1 MNHNS, CDR2 SASEGT. V lost 5 bases to trimming and J lost 3 bases, with 8 bases between them. The CDR3 runs to 13 residues. The DNA for the CDR3 is TGTGCCAGCAGTCGGACAGTCAATCAGCCCCAGCATTTT. This sequence encodes CASSRTVNQPQHF.

The table lists this clonotype with many counts. This chain uses TRBV5-4 with TRBJ2-7, with D maybe TRBD2 (6 bases). CDR1 and CDR2 from the germline V gene are SGHNT and YYREEE (reference sequence). V was pared by 3 bases and J by 4 bases, with 14 bases between. CDR3 length equals 14 residues. CDR3 sequence reads: CASSYSGLGYEQYF. CDR3 bases: TGTGCCAGCAGCTATTCGGGACTCGGATACGAGCAGTACTTC.

The chain couples TRBV12-3 or TRBV12-4 to TRBJ2-5; 9 nucleotides align to TRBD1. Trimming removed 5 bases from V and 5 bases from J; junction bases left unmatched: 6. The CDR3 spans 14 residues. CDR3: CASSRTGAVETQYF. The CDR3 nucleotides read TGTGCCAGCAGTCGGACAGGGGCAGTGGAGACCCAGTACTTC.

This clonotype was detected many times. V is TRBV6-1 and J is TRBJ1-2, with 7 bases lining up with TRBD1. Germline trimming cut 11 bases from V and 3 bases from J; bases unmatched to any gene: 9. This CDR3 is built from 13 residues. Germline V gene lookup returns CDR1 MNHNS and CDR2 SASEGT. The CDR3, as DNA: TGTGCCTCTCTGACAGGGCATGACTATGGCTACACCTTC. Translating it yields CASLTGHDYGYTF.

This clonotype was detected ten times or more. The CDR3 nucleotides read TGTGCCAGTACCCATCGCGGGAGAAAAGAGACCCAGTACTTC. This sequence encodes CASTHRGRKETQYF. The V call is TRBV19, the J call TRBJ2-5, with 7 bases matching TRBD2. This CDR3 region has 14 residues. Germline assignment: CDR1 LNHDA and CDR2 SQIVND (reference sequence). J lost 3 bases, V lost 7 bases, and 8 bases had no gene match. Looking up the rest from reference TRBV19 and TRBJ2-5 gives the full variable domain: DGGITQSPKYLFRKEGQNVTLSCEQNLNHDAMYWYRQDPGQGLRLIYYSQIVNDFQKGDIAEGYSVSREKKESFPLTVTSAQKNPTAFYLCASTHRGRKETQYFGPGTRLLVL.